This T cell receptor beta chain emerged from a study of sequential checkpoint blockade in melanoma. Study overall: Each arm's sequence ended with maintenance nivolumab.

This sample's treatment: randomized to nivolumab then ipilimumab (arm A) or the reverse (arm B). Sorted cells were live CD3+CD8+, lacking CD19 and CD56, from PBMCs. J lost 3 bases, V lost 7 bases, and 6 bases had no gene match. The CDR3 has 14 residues. From germline, CDR1 is MDHEN and CDR2 SYDVKM. TCRdb's copy holds only in-frame clones and misses some; the assay was immunoSEQ multiplex PCR. The profile covers some 10,000 clones, with approximately 71% appearing a single time and 12% taken by the ten largest. This clonotype was sampled from a human donor with melanoma. The chain is built from TRBV28 and TRBJ2-3, with TRBD2 matching 8 bases. The specimen comprised CD8+ T cells sorted from blood (inferred from file names), sampled from a patient given nivolumab and ipilimumab in sequence. CDR3 DNA sequence: TGTGCCAGCAAACCAGCGGGAGAGACAGATACGCAGTATTTT. It specifies CASKPAGETDTQYF.